What follows describes a single T cell receptor (beta chain). Its antigen remains unidentified. The CDR3 runs to 18 residues. Trimming cost V 4 bases and J 5 bases, with 26 bases left between them. CDR1 and CDR2 (germline): ENHRY, SYGVKD. The data originate from a study of cytomegalovirus exposure and HLA in healthy donors. Whole-study results and caveats: A reported reduction in N-insertions relative to the roughly 700-donor mean was seen in an Asian-associated ancestry cluster in a later analysis.

The PCR used 60 Vbeta and 13 Jbeta primers. Only in-frame clones appear in the TCRdb table, and some are missing; sequencing was by immunoSEQ multiplex PCR. This specimen shows about 200,000 clones; the ten leading clones hold 6.5%. This receptor was obtained from a man younger than 45 in good health and CMV-seronegative. Sequenced: PBMCs. This sequence joins TRBV10-3 and TRBJ1-2; TRBD1 might be the D (5 bases). DNA of the CDR3: TGTGCCATCAGTGGGTCGAGTAAGGGCAGGGAAAAGAGATATGGCTACACCTTC. Its protein product is CAISGSSKGREKRYGYTF.